This TCR beta chain was sequenced for a study of blood T cell repertoires in COVID-19. About the research overall: The cDNA or gDNA used as material had been derived from T cells, B-cell-depleted T cells, or PBMCs.

Assay used: immunoSEQ multiplex PCR; TCRdb lists only in-frame clones, some missing. In the table there are approximately 73,000 clones, about nine tenths of which are singletons. The clonotype was recovered from a woman aged 55-70 years with acute or convalescent COVID-19. Sequenced material: peripheral blood.

The CDR3 sequence is CASSQLAGAGEQFF. Written as DNA, the CDR3 is TGCGCCAGCAGCCAACTAGCGGGAGCGGGTGAGCAGTTCTTC. The gene calls are TRBV4-3 and TRBJ2-1, with 10 bases matching TRBD2. The germline V gene has CDR1 LGHNA and CDR2 YSLEER. The CDR3 runs 14 residues. J was trimmed by 9 bases and V by 2 bases; bases with no gene match: 4.